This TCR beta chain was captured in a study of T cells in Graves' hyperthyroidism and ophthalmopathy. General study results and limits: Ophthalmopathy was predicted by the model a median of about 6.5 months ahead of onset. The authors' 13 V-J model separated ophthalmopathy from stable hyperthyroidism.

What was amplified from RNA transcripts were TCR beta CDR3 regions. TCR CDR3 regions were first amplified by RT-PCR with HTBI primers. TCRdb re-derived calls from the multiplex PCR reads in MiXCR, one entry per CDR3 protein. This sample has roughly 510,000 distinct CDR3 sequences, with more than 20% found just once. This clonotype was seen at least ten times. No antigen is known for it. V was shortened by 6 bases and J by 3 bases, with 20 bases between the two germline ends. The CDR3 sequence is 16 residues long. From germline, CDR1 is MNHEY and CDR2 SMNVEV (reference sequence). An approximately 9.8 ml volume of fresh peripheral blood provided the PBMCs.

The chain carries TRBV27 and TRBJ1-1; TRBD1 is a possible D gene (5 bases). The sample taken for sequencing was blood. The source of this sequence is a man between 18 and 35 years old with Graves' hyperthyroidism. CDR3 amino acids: CASSPKWAGLDTEAFF. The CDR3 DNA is TGTGCCAGCAGCCCGAAATGGGCAGGGCTGGACACTGAAGCTTTCTTT.